Sequencing of this TCR beta chain was carried out in a study of blood T cell repertoires in COVID-19. Study details: T cells, B-cell-depleted T cells, or PBMCs supplied cDNA or gDNA.

Germline trimming cut 6 bases from V and 4 bases from J; bases unmatched to any gene: 4. The CDR3 spans 14 residues. Germline assignment: CDR1 MNHEY and CDR2 SMNVEV (reference sequence). Exposed participants came across a COVID-19 case within 2 weeks before study entry. The authors' processing: Reference gene primer amplification gave estimated nucleated cell counts. Method: immunoSEQ multiplex PCR; TCRdb's copy keeps in-frame clones and lacks some. V and J calls and clone size are given by that table; D and trimming were obtained from the DNA. The sample records 120,000 to 150,000 clones, more than 80% being singletons.

This chain uses TRBV27 with TRBJ1-3; 9 nucleotides agree with TRBD1. This sequence originates from a woman aged 18-30 years who had been exposed to COVID-19. Sequencing was done on a sample of PBMCs or T cells enriched from blood (not recorded which). The CDR3, as DNA: TGTGCCAGCAGAGGACAGGGGCGGGGAAACACCATATATTTT. The encoded protein is CASRGQGRGNTIYF.